This entry concerns a single TCR beta chain. V lost 8 bases, J lost 13 bases, and 6 bases stayed unmatched. This CDR3 spans 13 amino acids. From germline, CDR1 is SGHTA and CDR2 FQGNSA. The source of the sample is a study of blood T cell repertoires in COVID-19. Study-level information: The samples span acute and convalescent COVID-19 from the United States, Italy and Spain. T cells, B-cell-depleted T cells, or PBMCs supplied cDNA or gDNA.

Original processing notes: Estimation of nucleated cell counts was performed using reference gene primer amplification. Clones were sequenced by immunoSEQ multiplex PCR, and TCRdb holds only the in-frame ones, with some missing. Clonal size and the V and J genes are those of that table, whereas D and trimming came from the DNA. The sample has 150,000 to 170,000 clones; approximately 80% are singletons. The source of this sequence is a woman aged 55-70 years with acute or convalescent COVID-19. Sequenced input: peripheral blood. This rearrangement joins TRBV7-2 to TRBJ2-1, with 15 bases lining up with TRBD2. CDR3 nucleotides: TGTGCCAGCGGACTAGCGGGGGGGCCGTTTCAGTTCTTC. Translated, it gives CASGLAGGPFQFF.